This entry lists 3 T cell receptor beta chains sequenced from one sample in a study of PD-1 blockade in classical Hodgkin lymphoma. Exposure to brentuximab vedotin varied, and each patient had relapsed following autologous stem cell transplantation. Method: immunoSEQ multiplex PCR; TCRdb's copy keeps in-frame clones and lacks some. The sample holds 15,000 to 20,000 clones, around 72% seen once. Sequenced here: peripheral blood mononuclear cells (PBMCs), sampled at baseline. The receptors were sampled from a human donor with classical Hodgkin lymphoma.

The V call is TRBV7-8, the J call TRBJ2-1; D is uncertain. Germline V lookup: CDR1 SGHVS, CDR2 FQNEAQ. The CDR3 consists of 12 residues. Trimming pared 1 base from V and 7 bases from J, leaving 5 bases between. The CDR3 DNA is TGTGCCAGCAGCTTAGAGGGAAATGAGCAGTTCTTC. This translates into CASSLEGNEQFF.

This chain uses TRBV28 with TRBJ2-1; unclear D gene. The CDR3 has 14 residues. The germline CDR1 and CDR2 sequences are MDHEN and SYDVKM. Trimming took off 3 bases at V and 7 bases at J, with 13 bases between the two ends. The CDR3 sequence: CASSLQYPKNEQFF. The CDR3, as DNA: TGTGCCAGCAGTTTGCAGTACCCTAAGAATGAGCAGTTCTTC.

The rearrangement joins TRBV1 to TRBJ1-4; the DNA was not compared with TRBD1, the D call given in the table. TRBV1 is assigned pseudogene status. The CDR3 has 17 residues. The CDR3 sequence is CTSSQEVPGQGGEKLFF. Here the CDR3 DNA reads TGCACCAGCAGCCAAGAGGTACCCGGACAGGGAGGAGAAAAACTGTTTTTT.